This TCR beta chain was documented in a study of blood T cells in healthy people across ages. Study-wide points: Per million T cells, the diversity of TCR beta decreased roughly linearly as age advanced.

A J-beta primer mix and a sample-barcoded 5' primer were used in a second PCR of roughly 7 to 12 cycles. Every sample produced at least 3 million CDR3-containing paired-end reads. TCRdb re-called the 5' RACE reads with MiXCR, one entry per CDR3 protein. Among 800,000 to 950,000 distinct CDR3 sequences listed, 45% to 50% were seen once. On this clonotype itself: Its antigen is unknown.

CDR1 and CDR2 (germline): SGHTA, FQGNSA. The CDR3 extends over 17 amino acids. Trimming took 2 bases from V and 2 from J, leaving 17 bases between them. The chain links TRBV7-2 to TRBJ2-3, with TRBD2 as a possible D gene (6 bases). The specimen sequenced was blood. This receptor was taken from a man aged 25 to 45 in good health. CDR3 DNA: TGTGCCAGCAGCTTAAGTGCCCCGGGACTTGTCACAGATACGCAGTATTTT. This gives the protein CASSLSAPGLVTDTQYF.